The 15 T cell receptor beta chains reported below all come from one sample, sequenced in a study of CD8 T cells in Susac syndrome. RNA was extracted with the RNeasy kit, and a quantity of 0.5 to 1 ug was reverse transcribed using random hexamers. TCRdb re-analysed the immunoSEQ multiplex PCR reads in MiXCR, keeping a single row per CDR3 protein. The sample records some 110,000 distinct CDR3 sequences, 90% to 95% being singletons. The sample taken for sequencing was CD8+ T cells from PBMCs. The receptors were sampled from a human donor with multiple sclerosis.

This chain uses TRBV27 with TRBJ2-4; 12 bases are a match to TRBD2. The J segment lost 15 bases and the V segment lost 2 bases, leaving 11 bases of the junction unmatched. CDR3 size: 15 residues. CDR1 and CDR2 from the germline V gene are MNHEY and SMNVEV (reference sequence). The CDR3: CASSLVASGGALVYF. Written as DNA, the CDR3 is TGTGCCAGCAGTTTAGTTGCTAGCGGGGGGGCCCTAGTGTACTTC.

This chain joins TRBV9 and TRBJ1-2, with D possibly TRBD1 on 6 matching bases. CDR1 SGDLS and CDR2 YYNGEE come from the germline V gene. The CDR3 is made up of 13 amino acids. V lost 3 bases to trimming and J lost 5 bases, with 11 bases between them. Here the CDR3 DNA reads TGTGCCAGCAGCGCCGGGACAAGATATGGCTACACCTTC. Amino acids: CASSAGTRYGYTF.

The chain's CDR3 is CASSVGGSPTDTQYF. In nucleotides, the CDR3 is TGTGCCAGCAGCGTAGGAGGGAGTCCCACAGATACGCAGTATTTT. The chain combines TRBV9 with TRBJ2-3, with D possibly matching TRBD2 (5 bases). CDR1 is SGDLS, CDR2 YYNGEE, per germline. This CDR3 comprises 15 residues. Trimming removed 0 bases at V and 2 bases at J, with 10 bases between. Filled out from reference TRBV9 and TRBJ2-3, the complete variable domain reads DSGVTQTPKHLITATGQRVTLRCSPRSGDLSVYWYQQSLDQGLQFLIQYYNGEERAKGNILERFSAQQFPDLHSELNLSSLELGDSALYFCASSVGGSPTDTQYFGPGTRLTVL.

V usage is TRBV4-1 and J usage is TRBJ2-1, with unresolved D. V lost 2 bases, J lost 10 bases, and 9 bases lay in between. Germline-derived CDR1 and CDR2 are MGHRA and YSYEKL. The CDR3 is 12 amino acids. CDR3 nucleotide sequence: TGCGCCAGCAGCCAAACTCCCCAAGAGCAGTTCTTC. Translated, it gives CASSQTPQEQFF.

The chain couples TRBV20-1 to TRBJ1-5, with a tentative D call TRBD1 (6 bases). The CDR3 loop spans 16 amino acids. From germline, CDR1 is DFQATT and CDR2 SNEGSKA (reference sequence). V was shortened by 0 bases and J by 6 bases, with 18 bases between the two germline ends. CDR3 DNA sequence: TGCAGTGCTAGAGATAGGAGGGTACAGGGCGGTCAGCCCCAGCATTTT. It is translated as CSARDRRVQGGQPQHF.

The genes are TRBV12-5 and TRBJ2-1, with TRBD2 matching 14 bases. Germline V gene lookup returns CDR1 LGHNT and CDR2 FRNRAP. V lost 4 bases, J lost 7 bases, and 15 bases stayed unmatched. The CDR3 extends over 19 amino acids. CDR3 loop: CASGSSGTSGSGQGNEQFF. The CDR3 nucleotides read TGTGCTAGTGGTTCTTCCGGGACTAGCGGGAGCGGACAAGGGAATGAGCAGTTCTTC.

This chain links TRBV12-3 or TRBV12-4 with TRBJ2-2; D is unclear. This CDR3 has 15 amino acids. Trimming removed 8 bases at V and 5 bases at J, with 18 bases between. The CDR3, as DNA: TGTGCCAGCCGGCTGACGGTCGCCTTAACCGGGGAGCTGTTTTTT. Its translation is CASRLTVALTGELFF.

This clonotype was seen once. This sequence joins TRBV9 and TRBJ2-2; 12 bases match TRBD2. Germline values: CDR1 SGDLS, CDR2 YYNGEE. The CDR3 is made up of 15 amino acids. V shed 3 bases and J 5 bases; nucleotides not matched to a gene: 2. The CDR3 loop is CASSAGLAGTGELFF. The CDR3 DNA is TGTGCCAGCAGCGCCGGACTAGCGGGGACCGGGGAGCTGTTTTTT.

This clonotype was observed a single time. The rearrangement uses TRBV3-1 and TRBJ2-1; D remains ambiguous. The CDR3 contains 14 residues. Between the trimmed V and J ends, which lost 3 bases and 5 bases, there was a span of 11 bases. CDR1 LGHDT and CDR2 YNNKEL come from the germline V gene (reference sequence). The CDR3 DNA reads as TGTGCCAGCAGCCAGGTACCGAGTAACAATGAGCAGTTCTTC. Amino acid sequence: CASSQVPSNNEQFF.

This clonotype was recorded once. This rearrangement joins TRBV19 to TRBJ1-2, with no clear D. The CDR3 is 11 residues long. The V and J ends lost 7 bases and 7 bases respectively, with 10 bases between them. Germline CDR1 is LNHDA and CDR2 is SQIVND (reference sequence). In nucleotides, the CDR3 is TGTGCCAGTAAATTCGGCTTTGGCTACACCTTC. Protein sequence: CASKFGFGYTF.

The CDR3 here is CASSFRQGAEGANVLTF. As DNA, the CDR3 is TGCGCCAGCAGCTTCCGACAGGGGGCGGAGGGGGCCAACGTCCTGACTTTC. The chain links TRBV5-1 to TRBJ2-6, with 10 bases matching TRBD1. Germline values: CDR1 SGHRS, CDR2 YFSETQ. The CDR3 is 17 residues long. V lost 2 bases, J lost 4 bases, and 6 bases stayed unmatched.

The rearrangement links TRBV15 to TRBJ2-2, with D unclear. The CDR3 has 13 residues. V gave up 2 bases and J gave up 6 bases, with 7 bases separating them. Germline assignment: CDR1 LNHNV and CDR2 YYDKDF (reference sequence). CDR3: CATSRRSPGELFF. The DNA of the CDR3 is TGTGCCACCAGCAGACGGTCCCCCGGGGAGCTGTTTTTT.

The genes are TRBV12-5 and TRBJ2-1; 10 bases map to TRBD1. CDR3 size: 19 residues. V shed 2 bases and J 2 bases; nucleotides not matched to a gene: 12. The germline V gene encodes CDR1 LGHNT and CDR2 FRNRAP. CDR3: CASGLPPPGQGLAYNEQFF. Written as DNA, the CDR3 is TGTGCTAGTGGTTTGCCGCCCCCGGGACAGGGGCTGGCCTACAATGAGCAGTTCTTC.

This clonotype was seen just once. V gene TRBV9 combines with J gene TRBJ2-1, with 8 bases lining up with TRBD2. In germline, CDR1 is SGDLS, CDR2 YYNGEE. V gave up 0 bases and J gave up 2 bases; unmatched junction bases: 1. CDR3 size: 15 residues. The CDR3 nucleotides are TGTGCCAGCAGCGTAGGCGGGGGGACCTACAATGAGCAGTTCTTC. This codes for CASSVGGGTYNEQFF.

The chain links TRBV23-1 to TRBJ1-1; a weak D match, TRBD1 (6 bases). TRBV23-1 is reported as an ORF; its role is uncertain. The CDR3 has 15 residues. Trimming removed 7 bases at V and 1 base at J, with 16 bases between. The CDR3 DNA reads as TGCGCCAGCACGGGCAGGGGCAGGACGAACACTGAAGCTTTCTTT. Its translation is CASTGRGRTNTEAFF.